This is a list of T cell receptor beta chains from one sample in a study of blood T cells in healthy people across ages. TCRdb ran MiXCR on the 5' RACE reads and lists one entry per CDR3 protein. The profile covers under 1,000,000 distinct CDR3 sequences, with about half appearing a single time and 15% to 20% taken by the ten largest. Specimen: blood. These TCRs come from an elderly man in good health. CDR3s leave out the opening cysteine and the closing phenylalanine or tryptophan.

CDR3: ASSYRAGFRLEQY
J: TRBJ2-7
V: TRBV6-5
length: 13

CDR3: ASSSGQAANYGHT
J: TRBJ1-2
V: TRBV11-2
length: 13

CDR3: ASSLAGGPRTEAF
J: TRBJ1-1
V: TRBV11-3
length: 13

CDR3: ASSRGKGDQPQH
J: TRBJ1-5
V: TRBV25-1
length: 12

CDR3: ASRPDWRSGKLF
J: TRBJ1-4
V: TRBV16
length: 12

CDR3: ASSPGVAANEQF
J: TRBJ2-1
V: TRBV9
length: 12

CDR3: ASSEPRDRGQPTDTQY
J: TRBJ2-3
V: TRBV10-1
length: 16

CDR3: AISTTGTSGGEQF
J: TRBJ2-1
V: TRBV10-3
length: 13

CDR3: ASSFESSSPLH
J: TRBJ1-6
V: TRBV11-1
length: 11

CDR3: ASSSGQGPSNEKLF
J: TRBJ1-4
V: TRBV12-3/TRBV12-4
length: 14

CDR3: SAKRRYQETQY
J: TRBJ2-5
V: TRBV20-1
length: 11